Presented here are 30 T cell receptor beta chains from one specimen sequenced in a study of blood T cell repertoires in COVID-19. Profiled with immunoSEQ multiplex PCR; TCRdb holds only in-frame clones, not every one. The sample holds 300,000 to 450,000 clones, around nine tenths seen once. Sample: PBMCs or T cells enriched from blood (not recorded which). The origin of the receptors is a woman under 40 who had been exposed to COVID-19.

The chain has TRBV9 and TRBJ1-2, with D unresolved. Trimming removed 0 bases at V and 7 bases at J, with 19 bases between. Per the germline V gene, CDR1 is SGDLS and CDR2 is YYNGEE. The CDR3 runs to 16 residues. The CDR3: CASSVGRAGRWFGYTF. As DNA, the CDR3 is TGTGCCAGCAGCGTAGGGAGGGCGGGAAGGTGGTTTGGCTACACCTTC.

V usage is TRBV4-2 and J usage is TRBJ1-2; D not resolved. Trimming took off 0 bases at V and 4 bases at J, with 9 bases between the two ends. From germline, CDR1 is LGHNA and CDR2 YNFKEQ. CDR3 length equals 14 residues. The CDR3 bases are TGTGCCAGCAGCCAAGATAGGGCGGGCTATGGCTACACCTTC. It translates to CASSQDRAGYGYTF.

The chain combines TRBV23-1 with TRBJ2-3; TRBD2 matches at 13 bases. TRBV23-1 is identified as an open reading frame with a role that is uncertain. V shed 4 bases, J shed 0 bases, and the junction held 7 bases outside the gene matches. CDR3 length: 18 residues. CDR3 sequence reads: CASSPTSGRAGSTDTQYF. The CDR3, as DNA: TGCGCCAGCAGTCCCACTAGCGGGAGGGCCGGTAGCACAGATACGCAGTATTTT.

V usage is TRBV11-2 and J usage is TRBJ1-3, with D possibly matching TRBD1 (6 bases). Germline loops: CDR1 SGHAT, CDR2 FQNNGV. The ends were cut back, 4 bases at V and 3 bases at J, with 10 bases in the middle. This CDR3 is built from 14 residues. CDR3 in amino acids: CASSSQGVGNTIYF. The CDR3 bases are TGTGCCAGCAGCTCACAGGGAGTTGGAAACACCATATATTTT.

The genes are TRBV20-1 and TRBJ2-3; 11 nucleotides line up with TRBD2. CDR1 is DFQATT, CDR2 SNEGSKA, per germline (reference sequence). V was clipped by 3 bases and J by 2 bases; unmatched bases: 7. The CDR3 covers 16 residues. The CDR3, as DNA: TGCAGTGCTAGTGGGACTAGCGGAGACTTCACAGATACGCAGTATTTT. Residues: CSASGTSGDFTDTQYF.

V usage is TRBV5-1 and J usage is TRBJ2-2, with D unresolved. The germline V and J ends were trimmed by 5 bases and 2 bases, with 13 bases remaining between them. The germline V gene encodes CDR1 SGHRS and CDR2 YFSETQ. The CDR3 length is 15 residues. CDR3 loop: CASSSGPANTGELFF. In DNA, the CDR3 is TGCGCCAGCAGTTCGGGTCCGGCTAACACCGGGGAGCTGTTTTTT. Looking up the rest from reference TRBV5-1 and TRBJ2-2 gives the full variable domain: KAGVTQTPRYLIKTRGQQVTLSCSPISGHRSVSWYQQTPGQGLQFLFEYFSETQRNKGNFPGRFSGRQFSNSRSEMNVSTLELGDSALYLCASSSGPANTGELFFGEGSRLTVL.

This clone came up once. CDR3 residues: CASSLSSGETQYF. The CDR3 nucleotides read TGTGCCAGCAGCTTGAGTAGTGGTGAGACCCAGTACTTC. This sequence joins TRBV11-2 and TRBJ2-5; D gene ambiguous. V lost 3 bases and J 5 bases, leaving 10 bases between the germline ends. The germline V gene has CDR1 SGHAT and CDR2 FQNNGV. CDR3 length equals 13 residues.

This rearrangement joins TRBV9 to TRBJ2-7; D unclear. CDR1 is SGDLS, CDR2 YYNGEE, per germline. This CDR3 spans 14 amino acids. V lost 4 bases and J lost 6, with 17 bases in between. CDR3 residues: CASSSYPTTREQYF. The CDR3 bases are TGTGCCAGCAGCTCCTACCCCACCACCCGCGAGCAGTACTTC. The entire variable domain, with the rest obtained from reference TRBV9 and TRBJ2-7, is as follows: DSGVTQTPKHLITATGQRVTLRCSPRSGDLSVYWYQQSLDQGLQFLIQYYNGEERAKGNILERFSAQQFPDLHSELNLSSLELGDSALYFCASSSYPTTREQYFGPGTRLTVT.

This chain links TRBV11-3 with TRBJ2-7; a possible D gene is TRBD2 (5 bases). The CDR3 contains 15 residues. Germline values: CDR1 SGHNT, CDR2 YENEEA. V lost 5 bases to trimming and J lost 0 bases, with 14 bases between them. In DNA, the CDR3 is TGTGCCAGCAGCCGGGATGGGGAGAGCTCCTACGAGCAGTACTTC. Translating gives CASSRDGESSYEQYF.

This clone was seen only a few times. The chain uses TRBV28 and TRBJ1-2; 9 nucleotides line up with TRBD1. Germline V gives CDR1 MDHEN, CDR2 SYDVKM. CDR3 length equals 16 residues. Trimming at V came to 6 bases and at J to 4 bases, leaving 12 bases not matched to a gene. For the CDR3, the DNA is TGTGCCAGCAGGCCGACAGGGGGAAAGGGGCGCTATGGCTACACCTTC. Its protein product is CASRPTGGKGRYGYTF.

The chain is built from TRBV18 and TRBJ1-1; unclear D gene. The V gene lost 2 bases and the J gene lost 6 bases, with 10 bases spanning the gap. Germline-derived CDR1 and CDR2 are KGHSH and LQKENI. The CDR3 has 13 amino acids. CDR3 nucleotides: TGTGCCAGCTCACCAATATTCGGGGCTGAAGCTTTCTTT. Amino acids: CASSPIFGAEAFF.

The chain has TRBV29-1 and TRBJ2-1, with a possible D match to TRBD2 (6 bases). Between the trimmed V and J ends, which lost 6 bases and 0 bases, there was a span of 9 bases. The CDR3 totals 13 residues. The germline gives CDR1 SQVTM, CDR2 ANQGSEA. Here the CDR3 reads CSVETSSYNEQFF. In DNA, the CDR3 is TGCAGCGTCGAGACTAGCTCCTACAATGAGCAGTTCTTC.

Turning to this clone: This CDR3 is also generated by other DNA sequences in the sample. The chain carries TRBV19 and TRBJ2-7; 7 bases line up with TRBD1. Losses at the gene ends were 4 bases for V and 5 bases for J; bases not matched to a gene: 2. Germline CDR1 is LNHDA and CDR2 is SQIVND (reference sequence). The CDR3 is 12 amino acids. The CDR3 region has the DNA TGTGCCAGTAGTAGACAGGGCCACGAGCAGTACTTC. Its protein is CASSRQGHEQYF.

As DNA, the CDR3 is TGTGCCAGCAGCTTAGGTCCCGGGGGGTCATTAAGCTACGAGCAGTACTTC. Its translation: CASSLGPGGSLSYEQYF. The chain links TRBV11-3 to TRBJ2-7; 7 bases are a match to TRBD2. The CDR3 extends over 17 amino acids. Trimming removed 1 base from V and 3 bases from J; junction bases left unmatched: 12. Germline V gene sequence: CDR1 SGHNT, CDR2 YENEEA.

The V gene is TRBV11-2, the J gene TRBJ2-5; TRBD2 matches at 7 bases. J was trimmed by 5 bases and V by 6 bases; bases with no gene match: 12. The CDR3 has 15 amino acids. The V gene's germline CDR1 is SGHAT and CDR2 FQNNGV. In DNA, the CDR3 is TGTGCCAGCAGTCCCGGCGGGCAGGGAGGGGAGACCCAGTACTTC. This gives the protein CASSPGGQGGETQYF.

This clone has a handful of counts. This rearrangement joins TRBV5-1 to TRBJ2-7, with 7 bases that match TRBD2. Unmatched junction bases numbered 17, after V lost 4 bases and J lost 4 bases. The CDR3 length is 17 residues. Germline loops: CDR1 SGHRS, CDR2 YFSETQ. DNA of the CDR3: TGCGCCAGCAGCCCCCCGGGTATCCGGGAGGCAAGGTACGAGCAGTACTTC. The encoded protein is CASSPPGIREARYEQYF.

This chain joins TRBV29-1 and TRBJ2-3, with D perhaps matching TRBD1 (5 bases). The germline V gene encodes CDR1 SQVTM and CDR2 ANQGSEA. This CDR3 contains 11 residues. V was clipped by 5 bases and J by 4 bases, with 7 bases between them. The chain's CDR3 is CSVQQADTQYF. In DNA form, the CDR3 reads TGCAGCGTTCAACAGGCAGATACGCAGTATTTT.

The chain joins TRBV7-2 to TRBJ2-1; tentative D call: TRBD2 (6 bases). V was shortened by 1 base and J by 0 bases, with 16 bases between the two germline ends. From germline, CDR1 is SGHTA and CDR2 FQGNSA. This CDR3 spans 18 amino acids. The DNA of the CDR3 is TGTGCCAGCAGCTTAGTGAGCAGCGGGCTCGGCTCCTACAATGAGCAGTTCTTC. Amino acids: CASSLVSSGLGSYNEQFF.

There are a few counts of this clone. The V gene is TRBV10-3, the J gene TRBJ2-7; D uncertain. Trimming took 4 bases from V and 0 from J, leaving 10 bases between them. CDR1 is ENHRY and CDR2 is SYGVKD in the germline V gene. The CDR3 runs to 14 residues. The CDR3 loop reads CAISVDFSSYEQYF. The CDR3 nucleotides read TGTGCCATCAGTGTTGACTTCAGCTCCTACGAGCAGTACTTC.

This clone has more than one count but fewer than ten. This chain links TRBV3-1 (or the pseudogene TRBV3-2) with TRBJ2-7, with a weak D call TRBD2 (5 bases). Deletions cut 1 base from V and 3 bases from J, with 13 bases between. This CDR3 spans 15 amino acids. CDR1 and CDR2 (germline): LGHDT, YNNKEL (reference sequence). The CDR3 loop reads CASSQGPGGFYEQYF. DNA of the CDR3: TGTGCCAGCAGCCAAGGTCCCGGAGGATTCTACGAGCAGTACTTC.

For this clone: Given the absence of the conserved phenylalanine or tryptophan at the CDR3 end, a read error is likely. It is unclear where the CDR3 begins or ends on the DNA, so no DNA is shown, and the CDR3 is as TCRdb lists it. J is TRBJ2-7 and V is TRBV10-1; whether TRBD2, the table's D call, matches the DNA was not checked. The length of the CDR3 is 8 amino acids, counting both ends. The germline CDR1 and CDR2 sequences are WNHNN and SYGVQD (reference sequence). CDR3 sequence reads: CASSFGVL.

V is TRBV24-1 and J is TRBJ2-4, with TRBD1 identical over 9 bases. The CDR3 consists of 16 residues. J lost 7 bases, V lost 4 bases, and 10 bases had no gene match. From germline, CDR1 is KGHDR and CDR2 SFDVKD. The DNA of the CDR3 is TGTGCCACCAGTGACCAAACACAGGGGGCCGGGAACATTCAGTACTTC. Translated: CATSDQTQGAGNIQYF.

The V call is TRBV2, the J call TRBJ2-1; 7 bases align to TRBD2. The germline V gene has CDR1 SNHLY and CDR2 FYNNEI. The V gene end was trimmed by 7 bases and the J gene end by 5 bases; junction bases not matched to a gene: 2. This CDR3 spans 12 amino acids. CDR3 nucleotide sequence: TGTGCCAGCACGGGGACTAACAATGAGCAGTTCTTC. Translation gives CASTGTNNEQFF. The complete variable domain, with remaining parts taken from reference TRBV2 and TRBJ2-1, reads EPEVTQTPSHQVTQMGQEVILRCVPISNHLYFYWYRQILGQKVEFLVSFYNNEISEKSEIFDDQFSVERPDGSNFTLKIRSTKLEDSAMYFCASTGTNNEQFFGPGTRLTVL.

The CDR3 spells CASSQSGSPQYEQFF. The CDR3 coding sequence is TGTGCCAGCAGCCAATCGGGGTCACCTCAATATGAGCAGTTCTTC. This rearrangement joins TRBV9 to TRBJ2-1, with D possibly matching TRBD2 (5 bases). This CDR3 contains 15 residues. Germline V gene data show CDR1 as SGDLS and CDR2 as YYNGEE. Trimming took 4 bases from V and 8 from J, leaving 19 bases between them.

The chain links TRBV10-3 to TRBJ2-5; 10 bases agree with TRBD2. This CDR3 contains 15 residues. Germline assignment: CDR1 ENHRY and CDR2 SYGVKD. V lost 3 bases and J lost 0; bases outside the gene matches: 1. Here the CDR3 reads CAISEGTSDQETQYF. The CDR3 DNA reads TGTGCCATCAGTGAAGGGACTAGCGACCAAGAGACCCAGTACTTC.

The V gene is TRBV2, the J gene TRBJ1-1; TRBD1 aligns across 8 bases. The CDR3 is 17 amino acids. The trim removed 10 bases at V and 0 bases at J, leaving 16 bases unmatched. Germline V gene lookup returns CDR1 SNHLY and CDR2 FYNNEI. The CDR3 loop is CATAKGQGTLLNTEAFF. CDR3 DNA: TGTGCCACCGCTAAAGGACAGGGAACCCTACTGAACACTGAAGCTTTCTTT.

This clone was seen a single time. V gene TRBV9 combines with J gene TRBJ2-7, with 7 bases fitting TRBD2. V was pared by 0 bases and J by 4 bases, with 7 bases of the junction left unmatched. The CDR3 spans 15 residues. CDR1 and CDR2 from the germline V gene are SGDLS and YYNGEE. The CDR3 sequence: CASSVEGTIIYEQYF. The CDR3 nucleotides are TGTGCCAGCAGCGTAGAAGGGACTATCATATACGAGCAGTACTTC.

The V and J genes are TRBV9 and TRBJ2-7, with 7 bases fitting TRBD2. Looked up from germline, CDR1 is SGDLS and CDR2 is YYNGEE. The CDR3 has 15 amino acids. Germline trimming cut 0 bases from V and 1 base from J; bases unmatched to any gene: 4. The CDR3 sequence: CASSVDLSGSYEQYF. The CDR3 region has the DNA TGTGCCAGCAGCGTAGATCTTAGCGGGTCCTACGAGCAGTACTTC.

This chain uses TRBV5-1 with TRBJ2-5, with D possibly being TRBD1 (5 bases). Germline V gives CDR1 SGHRS, CDR2 YFSETQ. V was trimmed by 0 bases and J by 1 base, leaving 7 bases between them. The CDR3 sequence is 14 residues long. CDR3 sequence reads: CASSLGRGQETQYF. DNA of the CDR3: TGCGCCAGCAGCTTGGGTAGGGGCCAAGAGACCCAGTACTTC.

A few counts support this clone. Other DNA sequences of this sample code for an identical CDR3. The chain links TRBV25-1 to TRBJ2-3, with a possible D match to TRBD2 (5 bases). With 2 bases removed from V and 6 bases from J, the gap between germline ends came to 6 bases. From germline, CDR1 is MGHDK and CDR2 SYGVNS. The CDR3 is 12 amino acids. CDR3 in amino acids: CASSERRDTQYF. In DNA form, the CDR3 reads TGTGCCAGCAGTGAACGGAGGGATACGCAGTATTTT.